The 18 T cell receptor beta chains listed next were all sequenced from one sample in a study of response to subunit inactivated influenza vaccine. TCRdb re-called the RT-PCR reads through MiXCR, storing one row per CDR3 protein. The sample consists of hundreds of thousands of distinct CDR3 sequences, around a sixth of them appearing once. Sequencing used PBMCs from blood, obtained 12 days after vaccination. The receptors shown here come from a man between 50 and 59 years old who received an inactivated influenza vaccine.

This clonotype has only a few counts. The J gene is TRBJ2-5, the V gene TRBV20-1; 10 bases are shared with TRBD2. Germline V gives CDR1 DFQATT, CDR2 SNEGSKA (reference sequence). The CDR3 spans 16 residues. V lost 2 bases, J lost 5 bases, and 11 bases stayed unmatched. The CDR3 DNA sequence: TGCAGTGCTAGAAGCCTAGCGGGAGTAGGTTGGGAGACCCAGTACTTC. This gives the protein CSARSLAGVGWETQYF.

This clonotype was observed a few times. The chain is built from TRBV7-3 and TRBJ2-7; possibly TRBD2 for D (6 bases). Trimming took 5 bases from V and 3 from J, leaving 11 bases between them. The V gene's germline CDR1 is SGHTA and CDR2 FQGTGA. This CDR3 spans 13 amino acids. CDR3 sequence (DNA): TGTGCCAGCAGCCCTAGCGAGGGCTACGAGCAGTACTTC. Translated: CASSPSEGYEQYF.

The chain is built from TRBV19 and TRBJ2-2; no reliable D call. Germline CDR1 LNHDA, CDR2 SQIVND (reference sequence). The CDR3 has 14 residues. V shed 8 bases and J shed 0 bases, with 10 bases lying between them. This CDR3 reads CASSDGPNTGELFF. The DNA for the CDR3 is TGTGCCAGTTCGGACGGTCCGAACACCGGGGAGCTGTTTTTT.

This chain links TRBV3-1 with TRBJ2-5; D might be TRBD2 (6 bases). The germline CDR1 and CDR2 sequences are LGHDT and YNNKEL (reference sequence). Trimming removed 1 base from V and 5 bases from J, with 8 bases in between. This CDR3 is built from 13 residues. The CDR3 here is CASSQGTMETQYF. The CDR3, as DNA: TGTGCCAGCAGCCAAGGGACTATGGAGACCCAGTACTTC.

This clonotype was seen only a few times. CDR3 bases: TGTGCCAGCAGTCCGCGGTGGGGGGACAGGGTAGATACGCAGTATTTT. Residues: CASSPRWGDRVDTQYF. The V and J genes are TRBV27 and TRBJ2-3; 9 bases fit TRBD1. This CDR3 is 16 amino acids long. The V and J ends lost 5 bases and 5 bases, in that order; junction bases with no gene match: 11. Germline V gene data show CDR1 as MNHEY and CDR2 as SMNVEV (reference sequence).

The rearrangement uses TRBV7-8 and TRBJ2-2, with 7 positions matching TRBD2. Per the germline V gene, CDR1 is SGHVS and CDR2 is FQNEAQ. This CDR3 spans 16 amino acids. J lost 0 bases, V lost 4 bases, and 5 bases had no gene match. CDR3: CASSSKRDPNTGELFF. The CDR3 DNA follows: TGTGCCAGCAGCTCCAAGCGGGACCCGAACACCGGGGAGCTGTTTTTT.

In this sample, this clonotype turned up a few times. J is TRBJ2-7 and V is TRBV5-1, with unresolved D. Germline CDR1 reads SGHRS; CDR2 reads YFSETQ. This CDR3 comprises 13 residues. V was pared by 1 base and J by 6 bases, with 11 bases between. CDR3 DNA: TGCGCCAGCAGCTTGAAGGGTGCCCTCGAGCAGTACTTC. Protein: CASSLKGALEQYF.

The V gene is TRBV29-1, the J gene TRBJ2-7; the D call may be TRBD1 or TRBD2 (5 bases each). This CDR3 has 16 amino acids. V lost 6 bases, J lost 6 bases, and 27 bases lay in between. Germline V gene lookup returns CDR1 SQVTM and CDR2 ANQGSEA. CDR3 loop: CSVYSTGTRVDVEQYF. The CDR3 DNA follows: TGCAGCGTCTACTCGACCGGGACGCGGGTCGACGTCGAGCAGTACTTC.

This sequence joins TRBV7-6 and TRBJ2-2; D is perhaps TRBD2 (5 bases). CDR3 length equals 13 residues. Trimming stripped 5 bases from V and 5 bases from J, with 9 bases between. The germline V gene encodes CDR1 SGHVS and CDR2 FNYEAQ. This CDR3 reads CASSQAETGELFF. DNA of the CDR3: TGTGCCAGCAGCCAAGCGGAGACCGGGGAGCTGTTTTTT.

The genes are TRBV4-1 and TRBJ1-3; D gene unclear. Trimming shortened V by 4 bases and J by 1 base, and 20 bases separated the two germline ends. CDR1 MGHRA and CDR2 YSYEKL come from the germline V gene. This CDR3 region has 18 residues. CDR3 region: CASSLRNAVQGSGNTIYF. CDR3 sequence (DNA): TGCGCCAGCAGCCTCCGAAACGCGGTTCAAGGGTCTGGAAACACCATATATTTT.

The sample holds a few counts of this clonotype. This chain links TRBV12-3 or TRBV12-4 with TRBJ2-3; TRBD1 is a possible D gene (5 bases). CDR3 length: 11 residues. Trimming cost V 8 bases and J 7 bases, with 10 bases left between them. CDR3 protein: CASGAEHTQYF. The CDR3 DNA reads TGTGCCAGCGGGGCAGAGCATACGCAGTATTTT.

Only one count was recorded for this clonotype. V and J are TRBV4-2 and TRBJ2-3; 14 bases map to TRBD2. With 4 bases clipped from V and 1 base from J, the junction kept 13 bases outside the gene matches. The CDR3 loop spans 20 amino acids. Germline V gene data show CDR1 as LGHNA and CDR2 as YNFKEQ. This CDR3 is CASSPITGLAGGGGTDTQYF. The DNA of the CDR3 is TGTGCCAGCAGCCCCATAACTGGACTAGCGGGAGGTGGGGGCACAGATACGCAGTATTTT.

This clonotype has more than one count but fewer than ten. CDR3 in DNA: TGTGCCATCAGTGAGTCGGGAGGGGAGACCCAGTACTTC. This gives the protein CAISESGGETQYF. The V and J genes are TRBV10-3 and TRBJ2-5; 7 bases match TRBD2. The CDR3 spans 13 residues. V shed 0 bases and J 5 bases; nucleotides not matched to a gene: 0. Germline assignment: CDR1 ENHRY and CDR2 SYGVKD.

This chain uses TRBV18 with TRBJ1-2; no clear D. This CDR3 contains 14 residues. Germline V gene sequence: CDR1 KGHSH, CDR2 LQKENI. V lost 1 base and J 6 bases, leaving 12 bases between the germline ends. This chain's CDR3 is CASSPQPDVHGYTF. CDR3 coding DNA: TGTGCCAGCTCACCACAACCAGATGTGCATGGCTACACCTTC.

The gene calls are TRBV18 and TRBJ1-2; D possibly corresponds to TRBD1 (5 bases). From germline, CDR1 is KGHSH and CDR2 LQKENI. This CDR3 comprises 15 residues. V was pared by 2 bases and J by 0 bases, with 10 bases between. CDR3 residues: CASSPGTDANYGYTF. For the CDR3, the DNA is TGTGCCAGCTCACCAGGGACGGATGCTAACTATGGCTACACCTTC.

The rearrangement links TRBV20-1 to TRBJ2-3; D remains ambiguous. CDR1 and CDR2 from the germline V gene are DFQATT and SNEGSKA (reference sequence). CDR3 length: 13 residues. The V and J ends lost 7 bases and 1 base respectively, with 12 bases between them. The CDR3 reads CSEGPVGTDTQYF. The DNA for the CDR3 is TGCAGTGAAGGGCCGGTTGGCACAGATACGCAGTATTTT.

The chain joins TRBV7-9 to TRBJ2-1; D perhaps matches TRBD1 (5 bases). The V and J ends lost 4 bases and 5 bases respectively, with 15 bases between them. Germline CDR1 and CDR2: SEHNR and FQNEAQ (reference sequence). There are 15 residues in the CDR3. CDR3 amino acids: CASSSGTGPNNEQFF. In DNA form, the CDR3 reads TGTGCCAGCAGCTCCGGTACAGGACCTAACAATGAGCAGTTCTTC.

This clonotype has ten or more counts. The chain recombines TRBV12-3 or TRBV12-4 with TRBJ2-7; 7 bases map to TRBD2. This CDR3 has 13 amino acids. After removal of 3 bases from V and 6 bases from J, the junction contained 5 bases not matched to a gene. CDR3 sequence (DNA): TGTGCCAGCAGTTTTGCGGGAGCCGGCGAGCAGTACTTC. Its protein is CASSFAGAGEQYF.